One and the same sample provided the 14 T cell receptor beta chains below, sequenced in a study of identifying expanded T cells in peripheral blood. Using immunoSEQ multiplex PCR, the repertoire was profiled, and TCRdb retains in-frame clones only, with some absent. The table shows about 130,000 clones, with 75% to 90% occurring only once. Input material: blood. The receptor source for this set is a person between 18 and 75 years old in good health.

J is TRBJ1-6 and V is TRBV18, with D tentatively TRBD1 (5 bases). Germline V lookup: CDR1 KGHSH, CDR2 LQKENI. There are 15 residues in the CDR3. Trimming pared 3 bases from V and 7 bases from J, leaving 13 bases between. The CDR3 region is CASSPGYRRNSPLHF. In DNA form, the CDR3 reads TGTGCCAGCTCACCTGGCTACAGGCGAAATTCACCCCTCCACTTT.

The chain couples TRBV18 to TRBJ2-3; either TRBD1 or TRBD2 may fit D (5 bases each). The germline V gene has CDR1 KGHSH and CDR2 LQKENI. With 6 bases removed from V and 2 bases from J, the gap between germline ends came to 18 bases. The CDR3 has 16 amino acids. The CDR3 sequence: CASSRQPGRNTDTQYF. The CDR3 DNA reads TGTGCCAGCTCCAGGCAGCCGGGACGCAACACAGATACGCAGTATTTT.

The chain has TRBV7-9 and TRBJ2-2, with D perhaps assigned TRBD1 or TRBD2 (6 bases each). Germline V gene lookup returns CDR1 SEHNR and CDR2 FQNEAQ (reference sequence). This CDR3 spans 14 amino acids. Trimming pared 1 base from V and 7 bases from J, leaving 10 bases between. This CDR3 reads CASSLVGGVGELFF. The CDR3 coding sequence is TGTGCCAGCAGCTTAGTCGGGGGCGTCGGGGAGCTGTTTTTT.

The V and J genes are TRBV5-1 and TRBJ2-3; TRBD2 matches 8 bases. The CDR3 is made up of 16 amino acids. Trimming cost V 4 bases and J 2 bases; bases outside gene matches: 9. CDR1 is SGHRS and CDR2 is YFSETQ in the germline V gene. The CDR3 nucleotides are TGCGCCAGCAGCCCGTTTATAGCGGGATCCACAGATACGCAGTATTTT. This sequence encodes CASSPFIAGSTDTQYF.

V usage is TRBV5-1 and J usage is TRBJ2-1; 9 nucleotides line up with TRBD2. The CDR3 is made up of 14 amino acids. V was clipped by 1 base and J by 10 bases; unmatched bases: 6. Germline V gives CDR1 SGHRS, CDR2 YFSETQ. CDR3 protein: CASSLSSGRGEQFF. The CDR3 region has the DNA TGCGCCAGCAGCTTGAGTAGCGGGAGAGGAGAGCAGTTCTTC.

CDR3 sequence (DNA): TGCGCCAGCAGCCAGGGACAGGGAAGCACTGAAGCTTTCTTT. Translated: CASSQGQGSTEAFF. The chain has TRBV4-1 and TRBJ1-1; 9 bases match TRBD1. The germline CDR1 and CDR2 sequences are MGHRA and YSYEKL. J was trimmed by 4 bases and V by 3 bases; bases with no gene match: 3. The CDR3 is 14 amino acids.

The CDR3 nucleotides are TGTGCCAGCAGCCCCGACAGGGACGGTGGCTACACCTTC. As protein: CASSPDRDGGYTF. The chain links TRBV6-6 to TRBJ1-2; 7 bases line up with TRBD1. The CDR3 has 13 residues. CDR1 is MNHNY, CDR2 SVGAGI, per germline (reference sequence). The ends lost 6 bases at V and 7 bases at J; junction bases unmatched: 8.

The J gene is TRBJ1-2, the V gene TRBV10-1; TRBD1 might be the D (6 bases). V was trimmed by 0 bases and J by 8 bases, leaving 13 bases between them. The CDR3 runs to 14 residues. In germline, CDR1 is WNHNN, CDR2 SYGVQD (reference sequence). Here the CDR3 reads CASSESGATAGYTF. The CDR3 DNA reads TGCGCCAGCAGTGAGTCGGGGGCTACGGCCGGCTACACCTTC.

The rearrangement links TRBV29-1 to TRBJ2-1; the D gene could be TRBD1 or TRBD2 (5 bases each). The CDR3 is 14 residues long. The V gene's germline CDR1 is SQVTM and CDR2 ANQGSEA. Trimming removed 3 bases at V and 0 bases at J, with 9 bases between. The CDR3 is CSVEGVSSYNEQFF. The CDR3 bases are TGCAGCGTTGAGGGGGTCAGCTCCTACAATGAGCAGTTCTTC.

The CDR3 protein is CASSLAGGSRETQYF. CDR3 nucleotide sequence: TGTGCCAGCAGCTTAGCAGGGGGTAGTAGAGAGACCCAGTACTTC. This sequence joins TRBV7-3 and TRBJ2-5; 7 positions match TRBD1. Germline-derived CDR1 and CDR2 are SGHTA and FQGTGA. V was pared by 2 bases and J by 4 bases, with 7 bases of the junction left unmatched. The CDR3 covers 15 residues.

This sequence joins TRBV19 and TRBJ2-7; D is perhaps TRBD1 (5 bases). The CDR3 sequence is 15 residues long. Germline assignment: CDR1 LNHDA and CDR2 SQIVND (reference sequence). The V and J ends lost 5 bases and 0 bases respectively, with 14 bases between them. The CDR3 DNA follows: TGTGCCAGTAGTCCTTCCCCGGACAACTCCTACGAGCAGTACTTC. This encodes CASSPSPDNSYEQYF.

The chain combines TRBV5-1 with TRBJ1-6, with 9 positions matching TRBD1. Germline V gene data show CDR1 as SGHRS and CDR2 as YFSETQ. CDR3 length: 16 residues. V gave up 3 bases and J gave up 7 bases; unmatched junction bases: 8. This CDR3 reads CASSSLQGAYNSPLHF. Here the CDR3 DNA reads TGCGCCAGCAGCTCATTACAGGGGGCGTACAATTCACCCCTCCACTTT.

V and J are TRBV7-2 and TRBJ2-3; D possibly matches TRBD1 or TRBD2 (5 bases each). V gave up 1 base and J gave up 6 bases, with 14 bases separating them. There are 15 residues in the CDR3. Germline lookup yields CDR1 SGHTA and CDR2 FQGNSA. CDR3 nucleotides: TGTGCCAGCAGCTTAGGAGGGGCCTTGGCCGATACGCAGTATTTT. It yields the protein CASSLGGALADTQYF.

V and J are TRBV11-3 and TRBJ1-5; no firm D call. The length of the CDR3 is 16 residues. The V and J ends lost 5 bases and 2 bases respectively, with 16 bases between them. The germline gives CDR1 SGHNT, CDR2 YENEEA. CDR3 sequence: CASSPLSGRGNQPQHF. In nucleotides, the CDR3 is TGTGCCAGCAGCCCCCTTAGTGGGCGCGGCAATCAGCCCCAGCATTTT. The variable domain in full, with the rest retrieved from reference TRBV11-3 and TRBJ1-5, is EAGVVQSPRYKIIEKKQPVAFWCNPISGHNTLYWYLQNLGQGPELLIRYENEEAVDDSQLPKDRFSAERLKGVDSTLKIQPAELGDSAVYLCASSPLSGRGNQPQHFGDGTRLSIL.